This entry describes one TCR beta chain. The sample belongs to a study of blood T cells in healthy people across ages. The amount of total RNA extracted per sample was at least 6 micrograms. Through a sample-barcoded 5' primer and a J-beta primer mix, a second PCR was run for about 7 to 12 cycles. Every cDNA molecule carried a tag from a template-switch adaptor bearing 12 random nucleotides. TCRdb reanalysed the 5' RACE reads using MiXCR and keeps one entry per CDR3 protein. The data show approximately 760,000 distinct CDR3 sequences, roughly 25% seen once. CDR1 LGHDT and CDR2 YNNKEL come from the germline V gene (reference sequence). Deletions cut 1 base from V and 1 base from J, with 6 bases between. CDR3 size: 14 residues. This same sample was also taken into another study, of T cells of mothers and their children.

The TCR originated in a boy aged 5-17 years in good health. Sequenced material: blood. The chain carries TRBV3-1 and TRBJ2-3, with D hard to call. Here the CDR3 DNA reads TGTGCCAGCAGCCAAGGTCGGCGCACAGATACGCAGTATTTT. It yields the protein CASSQGRRTDTQYF.